A single T cell receptor beta chain is shown here with its context. The sample originates from a study of T cell responses to AZD1222 COVID-19 vaccine. Germline assignment: CDR1 SNHLY and CDR2 FYNNEI. CDR3 length: 14 amino acids. With 6 bases removed from V and 3 bases from J, the gap between germline ends came to 14 bases. The method was immunoSEQ multiplex PCR; TCRdb's version includes in-frame clones alone and lacks a portion of them. The sample contains more than 140,000 clones, around 88% of which appear only once. The chain uses TRBV2 and TRBJ1-1; D may be TRBD1 (5 bases). This clonotype was obtained from an adult in good health. The material sequenced was peripheral blood, taken on day 0 of AZD1222 vaccination. The CDR3: CASSVDRFYTEAFF. The CDR3 DNA is TGTGCCAGCAGCGTAGACAGATTTTACACTGAAGCTTTCTTT. The full variable domain, rest sourced from reference TRBV2 and TRBJ1-1, is EPEVTQTPSHQVTQMGQEVILRCVPISNHLYFYWYRQILGQKVEFLVSFYNNEISEKSEIFDDQFSVERPDGSNFTLKIRSTKLEDSAMYFCASSVDRFYTEAFFGQGTRLTVV.